The 14 T cell receptor beta chains below come from one sample, sequenced in a study of CD8 T cells in Susac syndrome. cDNA came from about 0.5 to 1 ug RNA primed by random hexamers. TCRdb analysed the immunoSEQ multiplex PCR reads with MiXCR anew, one entry per CDR3 protein. The sample has 150,000 to 200,000 distinct CDR3 sequences; about 95% are singletons. Specimen: CD8+ T cells from PBMCs. These TCRs come from a human donor with multiple sclerosis.

The chain recombines TRBV7-9 with TRBJ2-7; 8 positions match TRBD2. J lost 2 bases, V lost 5 bases, and 20 bases had no gene match. The CDR3 is 19 residues long. Germline V gives CDR1 SEHNR, CDR2 FQNEAQ (reference sequence). In DNA form, the CDR3 reads TGTGCCAGCAGCGCTTCGGGCCCTGAGGGCGGGAGGTCCCCCTACGAGCAGTACTTC. Amino acids: CASSASGPEGGRSPYEQYF.

The count of this clonotype is one. The chain combines TRBV14 with TRBJ2-4; 9 bases match TRBD1. CDR1 is SGHDN and CDR2 is FVKESK in the germline V gene. Trimming took 0 bases from V and 7 from J; bases not matched to a gene: 10. The CDR3 runs 17 residues. The CDR3 region is CASSQDRTGVFGNIQYF. The DNA of the CDR3 is TGTGCCAGCAGCCAAGACCGGACAGGGGTATTTGGGAACATTCAGTACTTC.

The V call is TRBV27, the J call TRBJ1-1, with D uncertain. This CDR3 comprises 13 residues. V lost 6 bases, J lost 5 bases, and 13 bases lay in between. The germline gives CDR1 MNHEY, CDR2 SMNVEV (reference sequence). The CDR3 DNA reads TGTGCCAGCAGGGGAAGCGGATCGACTGAAGCTTTCTTT. Its protein is CASRGSGSTEAFF.

The chain links TRBV12-5 to TRBJ1-6, with D uncertain. The V end lost 5 bases, the J end lost 5 bases, and 4 bases lay between the germline ends. The CDR3 length is 12 residues. CDR1 is LGHNT and CDR2 is FRNRAP in the germline V gene. CDR3 region: CASGHNNSPLHF. The CDR3, as DNA: TGTGCTAGTGGTCATAATAATTCACCCCTCCACTTT.

This chain links TRBV7-2 with TRBJ2-3, with unresolved D. CDR1 SGHTA and CDR2 FQGNSA come from the germline V gene. The CDR3 extends over 13 amino acids. The V end lost 1 base, the J end lost 4 bases, and 6 bases lay between the germline ends. This CDR3 reads CASSLVESDTQYF. CDR3 DNA: TGTGCCAGCAGCTTAGTAGAATCAGATACGCAGTATTTT.

The count of this clonotype is one. J is TRBJ2-1 and V is TRBV15; 8 positions match TRBD2. This CDR3 is built from 15 residues. In germline, CDR1 is LNHNV, CDR2 YYDKDF (reference sequence). The ends lost 3 bases at V and 5 bases at J; junction bases unmatched: 6. The CDR3 DNA follows: TGTGCCACCAGCAGTGGGACTAGGGGAAACAATGAGCAGTTCTTC. Its translation: CATSSGTRGNNEQFF.

The chain combines TRBV29-1 with TRBJ2-5; D unclear. This CDR3 is 15 amino acids long. The germline CDR1 and CDR2 sequences are SQVTM and ANQGSEA. Trimming took 3 bases from V and 1 from J, leaving 15 bases between them. As DNA, the CDR3 is TGCAGCGTTGACGCCTGGATCACGGCCCAAGAGACCCAGTACTTC. Translated: CSVDAWITAQETQYF.

This chain links TRBV19 with TRBJ1-1, with a tentative D call TRBD1 (6 bases). The CDR3 has 13 amino acids. The germline V gene encodes CDR1 LNHDA and CDR2 SQIVND (reference sequence). The V end was cut by 5 bases, the J end by 6 bases, with 13 bases between. The CDR3 coding sequence is TGTGCCAGTAGTCCCACACAGGGATCTGAAGCTTTCTTT. Amino acids: CASSPTQGSEAFF.

This clonotype was seen once. The CDR3 DNA follows: TGTGCCAGCAGCCAACCCCCCGGGACAAGCTCCTACAATGAGCAGTTCTTC. This encodes CASSQPPGTSSYNEQFF. The J gene is TRBJ2-1, the V gene TRBV12-3 or TRBV12-4; D is possibly TRBD1 (6 bases). There are 17 residues in the CDR3. Trimming stripped 6 bases from V and 0 bases from J, with 18 bases between.

The V call is TRBV2, the J call TRBJ2-3; a possible D gene is TRBD1 (6 bases). The CDR3 runs 14 residues. Germline lookup yields CDR1 SNHLY and CDR2 FYNNEI. Trimming took off 7 bases at V and 6 bases at J, with 17 bases between the two ends. Here the CDR3 reads CASTAGTPMDTQYF. CDR3 in DNA: TGTGCCAGCACCGCCGGGACACCCATGGATACGCAGTATTTT.

The genes are TRBV5-1 and TRBJ2-7; D call uncertain. Germline V lookup: CDR1 SGHRS, CDR2 YFSETQ. The CDR3 is 14 amino acids. Trimming removed 0 bases from V and 3 bases from J, with 10 bases in between. The CDR3 DNA reads as TGCGCCAGCAGCTTGGAACAGACCCTCTACGAGCAGTACTTC. Protein: CASSLEQTLYEQYF.

The V and J genes are TRBV29-1 and TRBJ2-1; possible D gene TRBD2, 6 bases. Germline V gives CDR1 SQVTM, CDR2 ANQGSEA. CDR3 length: 17 amino acids. V was trimmed by 1 base and J by 9 bases, leaving 25 bases between them. The chain's CDR3 is CSVEGEERVRSTGEQFF. CDR3 DNA: TGCAGCGTTGAAGGAGAGGAGCGGGTGAGGAGTACGGGTGAGCAGTTCTTC.

The V call is TRBV24-1, the J call TRBJ2-1; 7 bases fit TRBD1. The CDR3 runs to 16 residues. The trim removed 1 base at V and 8 bases at J, leaving 10 bases unmatched. Germline CDR1 is KGHDR and CDR2 is SFDVKD. The DNA of the CDR3 is TGTGCCACCAGTGATTTTGGGCTAGTAGGGGGCGATGAGCAGTTCTTC. Amino acid sequence: CATSDFGLVGGDEQFF.

The gene calls are TRBV7-9 and TRBJ1-2; 8 bases agree with TRBD1. V was pared by 5 bases and J by 4 bases, with 9 bases of the junction left unmatched. Germline V CDR1 and CDR2: SEHNR, FQNEAQ (reference sequence). This CDR3 has 15 residues. The CDR3 sequence: CASSPRDRRPYGYTF. The CDR3 nucleotides are TGTGCCAGCAGCCCCAGGGACAGGCGCCCCTATGGCTACACCTTC.